This TCR beta chain is from a study of PD-1 blockade in classical Hodgkin lymphoma. The method was immunoSEQ multiplex PCR; TCRdb's version includes in-frame clones alone and lacks a portion of them. Of some 100,000 clones listed, around 89% were seen once; the top ten hold 6.5% to 7.5%. All the patients suffered relapse after autologous stem cell transplantation, and brentuximab vedotin exposure differed. The CDR3 runs 14 residues. The germline CDR1 and CDR2 sequences are KGHSH and LQKENI. V was clipped by 2 bases and J by 2 bases, with 9 bases between them. This chain uses TRBV18 with TRBJ1-1; D gene ambiguous. This receptor was identified in a human donor with classical Hodgkin lymphoma. The sequencing here drew on peripheral blood mononuclear cells (PBMCs), taken before the second cycle of nivolumab. The CDR3 loop reads CASSPKVLNTEAFF. Written as DNA, the CDR3 is TGTGCCAGCTCACCAAAGGTCCTTAACACTGAAGCTTTCTTT.